The 20 T cell receptor beta chains given below trace back to one sample, sequenced in a study of T cell responses to AZD1222 COVID-19 vaccine. Profiled with immunoSEQ multiplex PCR; TCRdb holds only in-frame clones, not every one. The sample contains 150,000 or so clones, 88% of which appear only once. The sample here was peripheral blood, taken on day 0 of AZD1222 vaccination. These receptor sequences come from an adult in good health.

The chain uses TRBV7-2 and TRBJ1-5, with unresolved D. In germline, CDR1 is SGHTA, CDR2 FQGNSA. The CDR3 contains 12 residues. V was clipped by 5 bases and J by 6 bases, with 8 bases between them. CDR3 nucleotides: TGTGCCAGCAGCCCCCCTGCTCAGCCCCAGCATTTT. Its protein is CASSPPAQPQHF.

V is TRBV19 and J is TRBJ2-1; 9 nucleotides agree with TRBD2. Germline V gene data show CDR1 as LNHDA and CDR2 as SQIVND (reference sequence). The CDR3 covers 15 residues. J gave up 3 bases and V 4 bases, and 4 bases lay outside the gene matches. In DNA form, the CDR3 reads TGTGCCAGTAGTAGGGCTAGCGGGGTCTACAATGAGCAGTTCTTC. This translates into CASSRASGVYNEQFF.

As to this clone: A read error may account for a junction end that differs from germline. This chain joins TRBV7-7 and TRBJ2-3; a possible D gene is TRBD1 (5 bases). CDR1 is SSHAT, CDR2 FNYEAQ, per germline (reference sequence). The CDR3 has 15 amino acids. The CDR3 reads CASSQNTGGTDTQYF. The DNA for the CDR3 is TGTGCTAGCAGCCAGAACACAGGAGGCACAGATACGCAGTATTTT.

The chain is built from TRBV19 and TRBJ1-3; the match to TRBD1 covers 10 bases. CDR1 and CDR2 from the germline V gene are LNHDA and SQIVND (reference sequence). The CDR3 runs to 15 residues. After removal of 5 bases from V and 2 bases from J, the junction contained 3 bases not matched to a gene. In DNA, the CDR3 is TGTGCCAGTAGTCCAGGACAGGGGGCTGGAAACACCATATATTTT. This gives the protein CASSPGQGAGNTIYF.

V is TRBV5-1 and J is TRBJ1-5; TRBD1 agrees at 7 bases. Germline V gene data show CDR1 as SGHRS and CDR2 as YFSETQ. V shed 7 bases, J shed 5 bases, and the junction held 9 bases outside the gene matches. CDR3 length equals 14 residues. The CDR3 protein is CASSLRTGDQPQHF. CDR3 DNA: TGCGCCAGCTCCCTACGGACAGGAGATCAGCCCCAGCATTTT.

V gene TRBV4-3 combines with J gene TRBJ2-7; 7 bases fit TRBD2. V was pared by 2 bases and J by 6 bases, with 13 bases of the junction left unmatched. Per the germline V gene, CDR1 is LGHNA and CDR2 is YSLEER. The CDR3 runs 16 residues. The CDR3 protein is CASSQFLGAGSGEQYF. As DNA, the CDR3 is TGCGCCAGCAGCCAATTCCTCGGAGCGGGGTCTGGCGAGCAGTACTTC.

The V and J genes are TRBV4-1 and TRBJ2-2, with no clear D. The V and J ends lost 0 bases and 4 bases respectively, with 9 bases between them. Germline loops: CDR1 MGHRA, CDR2 YSYEKL. The CDR3 length is 15 residues. The CDR3 nucleotides read TGCGCCAGCAGCCAAGACGTCTCGTTCACCGGGGAGCTGTTTTTT. Its protein product is CASSQDVSFTGELFF.

The V call is TRBV6-5, the J call TRBJ1-3, with 9 bases that match TRBD1. CDR1 is MNHEY, CDR2 SVGAGI, per germline. V lost 7 bases to trimming and J lost 4 bases; unmatched junction nucleotides: 5. The CDR3 has 14 residues. In DNA form, the CDR3 reads TGTGCCAGCACGAGGGACAGGGAAGGAAACACCATATATTTT. This sequence encodes CASTRDREGNTIYF.

The rearrangement uses TRBV2 and TRBJ1-5; the match to TRBD1 covers 10 bases. Unmatched junction bases numbered 11, after V lost 7 bases and J lost 5 bases. Germline assignment: CDR1 SNHLY and CDR2 FYNNEI. The CDR3 has 16 amino acids. CDR3 DNA sequence: TGTGCCAGCACCCCTCCCGGGACAGGGGTTGATCAGCCCCAGCATTTT. As protein: CASTPPGTGVDQPQHF.

The rearrangement links TRBV5-6 to TRBJ1-4; a weak D match, TRBD1 (5 bases). Germline V gene sequence: CDR1 SGHDT, CDR2 YYEEEE. V was trimmed by 4 bases and J by 13 bases, leaving 14 bases between them. This CDR3 is 12 amino acids long. CDR3 amino acids: CASSPGEGRLFF. CDR3 in DNA: TGTGCCAGCAGCCCGGGGGAGGGAAGACTGTTTTTT.

The V and J genes are TRBV4-1 and TRBJ2-3, with D hard to call. This CDR3 is 14 amino acids long. V was cut by 0 bases and J by 3 bases, with 7 bases left in between. Germline CDR1 is MGHRA and CDR2 is YSYEKL. The DNA for the CDR3 is TGCGCCAGCAGCCAAGATGGCGTGACAGATACGCAGTATTTT. This codes for CASSQDGVTDTQYF.

The chain employs TRBV5-5 and TRBJ2-5, with 7 bases that match TRBD1. The germline gives CDR1 SGHKS, CDR2 YYEKEE (reference sequence). V gave up 4 bases and J gave up 0 bases; unmatched junction bases: 6. This CDR3 is built from 15 residues. CDR3 region: CASSPRDSYQETQYF. CDR3 in DNA: TGTGCCAGCAGCCCCCGGGACAGTTACCAAGAGACCCAGTACTTC.

The chain couples TRBV6-6 to TRBJ1-5, with D unclear. The germline V gene encodes CDR1 MNHNY and CDR2 SVGAGI (reference sequence). This CDR3 is built from 12 residues. Trimming removed 4 bases at V and 11 bases at J, with 12 bases between. The DNA for the CDR3 is TGTGCCAGCAGTTCCGCCGCTGGAGCCCAGCATTTT. This translates into CASSSAAGAQHF.

V gene TRBV6-5 combines with J gene TRBJ1-1; D gene ambiguous. The CDR3 extends over 14 amino acids. Per germline, CDR1 MNHEY and CDR2 SVGAGI. Trimming shortened V by 0 bases and J by 1 base, and 6 bases separated the two germline ends. The CDR3 bases are TGTGCCAGCAGTTACTCGGGCGGGAACACTGAAGCTTTCTTT. This gives the protein CASSYSGGNTEAFF.

The chain recombines TRBV6-5 with TRBJ1-4; tentative D call: TRBD1 (5 bases). Looked up from germline, CDR1 is MNHEY and CDR2 is SVGAGI. V lost 2 bases to trimming and J lost 4 bases, with 11 bases between them. The CDR3 sequence is 15 residues long. The CDR3 DNA sequence: TGTGCCAGCAGTTACGCAGGGCGCGGTAATGAAAAACTGTTTTTT. Translated, it gives CASSYAGRGNEKLFF.

V is TRBV4-3 and J is TRBJ1-4; the match to TRBD1 covers 7 bases. Germline CDR1 and CDR2: LGHNA and YSLEER. Trimming at V came to 0 bases and at J to 8 bases, leaving 9 bases not matched to a gene. This CDR3 region has 16 residues. The CDR3 loop reads CASSQDFKGALEKLFF. DNA for the CDR3: TGCGCCAGCAGCCAAGACTTTAAGGGGGCTCTCGAAAAACTGTTTTTT.

The gene calls are TRBV29-1 and TRBJ1-1; D unclear. The CDR3 totals 13 residues. V shed 4 bases and J shed 0 bases, with 9 bases lying between them. Germline CDR1 SQVTM, CDR2 ANQGSEA. The CDR3 nucleotides are TGCAGCGTTGCAACAGCCTTGAACACTGAAGCTTTCTTT. This codes for CSVATALNTEAFF.

The chain couples TRBV3-1 (or the pseudogene TRBV3-2) to TRBJ1-4; D not resolved. Germline lookup yields CDR1 LGHDT and CDR2 YNNKEL (reference sequence). V was cut by 4 bases and J by 6 bases, with 12 bases left in between. The CDR3 totals 14 residues. CDR3 in DNA: TGTGCCAGCAGCCTCCGGGCCCGAGATGAAAAACTGTTTTTT. This gives the protein CASSLRARDEKLFF.

The chain carries TRBV19 and TRBJ1-1; D may be TRBD1 (5 bases). Germline lookup yields CDR1 LNHDA and CDR2 SQIVND (reference sequence). V lost 6 bases and J 1 base, leaving 12 bases between the germline ends. The CDR3 has 14 amino acids. The CDR3 sequence: CASSYQDRNTEAFF. The DNA for the CDR3 is TGTGCCAGTAGCTACCAAGACAGGAACACTGAAGCTTTCTTT.

The V and J genes are TRBV5-5 and TRBJ1-5; 7 bases are a match to TRBD1. CDR3 length: 14 amino acids. Looked up from germline, CDR1 is SGHKS and CDR2 is YYEKEE (reference sequence). After removal of 4 bases from V and 3 bases from J, the junction contained 4 bases not matched to a gene. CDR3 residues: CASSPGTANQPQHF. The DNA of the CDR3 is TGTGCCAGCAGCCCCGGGACAGCCAATCAGCCCCAGCATTTT.